These T cell receptor beta chains were read from a single sample in a study of T cell repertoires in cytomegalovirus infection. MiXCR was run by TCRdb on the reads, yielding one entry per CDR3 protein. The sample has 170,000 or so distinct CDR3 sequences, about a sixth seen once. The specimen sequenced was CD8+ T cells from PBMCs. The receptors were gathered from a human donor in good health (CMV status not recorded). Some clones in this sample may be carry-over from other donors' samples. CDR3s include the opening cysteine and the closing phenylalanine or tryptophan. D genes are given only for firm matches. Size values are once, few and many counts, or a class for expanded clones, and some rows have none.

DNA: TGTGCCAGTAGGTCGGCGACTAGCTATGGCTACACCTTC
CDR3: CASRSATSYGYTF
size: NA
J: TRBJ1-2
D: NA
V: TRBV19
length: 13

DNA: TGCAGCGTTGACCATAGCAATGAGCAGTTCTTC
CDR3: CSVDHSNEQFF
size: NA
J: TRBJ2-1
D: NA
V: TRBV29-1
length: 11

DNA: TGTGCCAGCAGCTTAGCGGCCTCCTACGAGCAGTACTTC
CDR3: CASSLAASYEQYF
size: many
J: TRBJ2-7
D: NA
V: TRBV7-6
length: 13

DNA: TGCGCCAGCAGCCAAGAGGACAGAACCTTCTCCTACGAGCAGTACTTC
CDR3: CASSQEDRTFSYEQYF
size: NA
J: TRBJ2-7
D: NA
V: TRBV4-1
length: 16

DNA: TGTGCCAGCAGCGATACCGGGACAGGGGCCTACGAGCAGTACTTC
CDR3: CASSDTGTGAYEQYF
size: NA
J: TRBJ2-7
D: TRBD1
V: TRBV7-6
length: 15

DNA: TGTGCCATCAGTGAAGGTCGAGGGGCGGTAACCTACGAGCAGTACTTC
CDR3: CAISEGRGAVTYEQYF
size: NA
J: TRBJ2-7
D: NA
V: TRBV10-3
length: 16

DNA: TGTGCCAGCAGCTTAGACGGGGGGCCCGAGACCCAGTACTTC
CDR3: CASSLDGGPETQYF
size: NA
J: TRBJ2-5
D: NA
V: TRBV7-2
length: 14

DNA: TGCAGTGCTAGTCGCGAGCAGTACTTC
CDR3: CSASREQYF
size: NA
J: TRBJ2-7
D: NA
V: TRBV20-1
length: 9

DNA: TGTGCCAGCAGTCCGGTGGGTCAGCGTAGAAATCAGCCCCAGCATTTT
CDR3: CASSPVGQRRNQPQHF
size: NA
J: TRBJ1-5
D: NA
V: TRBV12-3/TRBV12-4
length: 16

DNA: TGTGCCAGCAGTTTAGGTGCGGGGGGGATTGAGCAGTTCTTC
CDR3: CASSLGAGGIEQFF
size: NA
J: TRBJ2-1
D: TRBD2
V: TRBV27
length: 14

DNA: TGTGCCAGCAGCTTACGGGGGAGGGTCACAGATACGCAGTATTTT
CDR3: CASSLRGRVTDTQYF
size: NA
J: TRBJ2-3
D: TRBD2
V: TRBV11-2
length: 15

DNA: TGTGCCACCGGGACAGGGGCGGACGAGCAGTACTTC
CDR3: CATGTGADEQYF
size: few
J: TRBJ2-7
D: TRBD1
V: TRBV12-3/TRBV12-4
length: 12

DNA: TGTGCCAGCAGCTTGATCCCTTCCGCAGAGCAGTACTTC
CDR3: CASSLIPSAEQYF
size: NA
J: TRBJ2-7
D: NA
V: TRBV7-2
length: 13

DNA: TGCGCCAGCAGCCAAGATGAACACAGGGGGAACACTGAAGCTTTCTTT
CDR3: CASSQDEHRGNTEAFF
size: few
J: TRBJ1-1
D: TRBD1
V: TRBV4-3
length: 16

DNA: TGTGCCAGCAGCTTCGGACAGGGCGTCGGCTACACCTTC
CDR3: CASSFGQGVGYTF
size: NA
J: TRBJ1-2
D: TRBD1
V: TRBV12-3/TRBV12-4
length: 13

DNA: TGTGCCAGCAGGCCCCCGGTGAACACTGAAGCTTTCTTT
CDR3: CASRPPVNTEAFF
size: NA
J: TRBJ1-1
D: NA
V: TRBV13
length: 13

DNA: TGTGCCAGCAGTTCCCGAGACAGGGCGGGTGAGCAGTTCTTC
CDR3: CASSSRDRAGEQFF
size: NA
J: TRBJ2-1
D: TRBD1
V: TRBV12-3/TRBV12-4
length: 14

DNA: TGTGCCACCGATTCGCAGGACGGAGGCTACACCTTC
CDR3: CATDSQDGGYTF
size: many
J: TRBJ1-2
D: NA
V: TRBV7-9
length: 12

DNA: TGTGCCAGCAGTTACTCGAGGGGGCTGTACGAGCAGTACTTC
CDR3: CASSYSRGLYEQYF
size: few
J: TRBJ2-7
D: TRBD1
V: TRBV6-6
length: 14

DNA: TGCAGCGTTGAAGATTTAGGCAACAGGGACACAGATACGCAGTATTTT
CDR3: CSVEDLGNRDTDTQYF
size: many
J: TRBJ2-3
D: NA
V: TRBV29-1
length: 16

DNA: TGTGCCAGCAGTCTACAGTTAACAGACGTACGAGAGCAGTACTTC
CDR3: CASSLQLTDVREQYF
size: NA
J: TRBJ2-7
D: NA
V: TRBV12-3/TRBV12-4
length: 15

DNA: TGTGCCAGCAGCTTCGGGGGGCTCACTGAAGCTTTCTTT
CDR3: CASSFGGLTEAFF
size: many
J: TRBJ1-1
D: NA
V: TRBV7-2
length: 13

DNA: TGCAGTGCTAGAGATCCGGGCAGCCCGAACTATGGCTACACCTTC
CDR3: CSARDPGSPNYGYTF
size: NA
J: TRBJ1-2
D: NA
V: TRBV20-1
length: 15

DNA: TGTGCCAGCAGCTTATTGTCTAGCGGGGGCCCCGTAACGTGGACCCAGTACTTC
CDR3: CASSLLSSGGPVTWTQYF
size: many
J: TRBJ2-5
D: TRBD2
V: TRBV7-2
length: 18

DNA: TGTGCCAGCAGTTACTCTGGAAACACCATATATTTT
CDR3: CASSYSGNTIYF
size: NA
J: TRBJ1-3
D: NA
V: TRBV12-3/TRBV12-4
length: 12

DNA: TGTGCCAGCAGCCCGCGAACCGGACTGTTCTATTCAGATACGCAGTATTTT
CDR3: CASSPRTGLFYSDTQYF
size: NA
J: TRBJ2-3
D: NA
V: TRBV11-2
length: 17

DNA: TGTGCCAGCAGTCAAGGACAGGGGGAAACCTACGAGCAGTACTTC
CDR3: CASSQGQGETYEQYF
size: many
J: TRBJ2-7
D: TRBD1
V: TRBV7-2
length: 15

DNA: TGTGCCACTGTACCCACCGGGACTAGCGTCAATGAGCAGTTCTTC
CDR3: CATVPTGTSVNEQFF
size: once
J: TRBJ2-1
D: TRBD2
V: TRBV27
length: 15

DNA: TGTGCCACCAGCAGCGGGACAGGGGGCCGCTACGAGCAGTACTTC
CDR3: CATSSGTGGRYEQYF
size: NA
J: TRBJ2-7
D: TRBD1
V: TRBV15
length: 15

DNA: TGTGCCAGCAGCCAACCTTCTAGCCAAGAGACCCAGTACTTC
CDR3: CASSQPSSQETQYF
size: few
J: TRBJ2-5
D: NA
V: TRBV28
length: 14

DNA: TGTGCCAGCAGCCCCACTGCACGGGACACAGATACGCAGTATTTT
CDR3: CASSPTARDTDTQYF
size: few
J: TRBJ2-3
D: NA
V: TRBV11-2
length: 15

DNA: TGTGCCAGCAGCGGTGAAGGGGTGCGTGACTCACCCCTCCACTTT
CDR3: CASSGEGVRDSPLHF
size: NA
J: TRBJ1-6
D: NA
V: TRBV5-6
length: 15

DNA: TGTGCCAGCAGTTCCTCGGACAGGGGAAATCAGCCCCAGCATTTT
CDR3: CASSSSDRGNQPQHF
size: few
J: TRBJ1-5
D: TRBD1
V: TRBV6-5
length: 15

DNA: TGTGCCAGCAGCGTAGAACAGAACTATGGCTACACCTTC
CDR3: CASSVEQNYGYTF
size: NA
J: TRBJ1-2
D: NA
V: TRBV9
length: 13

DNA: TGTGCCAGCTGGACCGGAGGGGAGCGCGAGCAGTACTTC
CDR3: CASWTGGEREQYF
size: many
J: TRBJ2-7
D: NA
V: TRBV7-8
length: 13

DNA: TGCGCCAGCAGCCGCCATAGCGGGGGGGCAATCAATGAGCAGTTCTTC
CDR3: CASSRHSGGAINEQFF
size: few
J: TRBJ2-1
D: TRBD2
V: TRBV4-1
length: 16

DNA: TGTGCCAGCAGCCCCCCGGGGGCACCCTACGAGCAGTACTTC
CDR3: CASSPPGAPYEQYF
size: few
J: TRBJ2-7
D: NA
V: TRBV7-9
length: 14

DNA: TGCAGCGTGGCGGGGCAGGACGGAGAGACCCAGTACTTC
CDR3: CSVAGQDGETQYF
size: NA
J: TRBJ2-5
D: NA
V: TRBV29-1
length: 13

DNA: TGTGCCAGCAGTCTCCCGGGACAGGGTGACAATGAGCAGTTCTTC
CDR3: CASSLPGQGDNEQFF
size: few
J: TRBJ2-1
D: TRBD1
V: TRBV6-5
length: 15

DNA: TGTGCCAGCAGCCAATTGACAGGGCAAGCCTACAATGAGCAGTTCTTC
CDR3: CASSQLTGQAYNEQFF
size: few
J: TRBJ2-1
D: TRBD1
V: TRBV11-2
length: 16

DNA: TGTGCCAGCAGCGGCGGGGGGGTTAAGGATGAGCAGTTCTTC
CDR3: CASSGGGVKDEQFF
size: NA
J: TRBJ2-1
D: TRBD2
V: TRBV5-4
length: 14

DNA: TGTGCCAGCAGCTTAGAACTCTCGACAGGGGAGCTGTTTTTT
CDR3: CASSLELSTGELFF
size: NA
J: TRBJ2-2
D: NA
V: TRBV11-2
length: 14

DNA: TGTGCCAGCAGCTCCCAGAAAGCGGGACAGGGGGACAATGAGCAGTTCTTC
CDR3: CASSSQKAGQGDNEQFF
size: NA
J: TRBJ2-1
D: TRBD1
V: TRBV7-9
length: 17

DNA: TGTGCCAGCAGCTCGGTTACAACCAGGACGGCAGAAAGGCCCTATGGCTACACCTTC
CDR3: CASSSVTTRTAERPYGYTF
size: few
J: TRBJ1-2
D: NA
V: TRBV7-9
length: 19

DNA: TGTGCCAGCAGCTTAGATCTCAAGCAGAGCAATCAGCCCCAGCATTTT
CDR3: CASSLDLKQSNQPQHF
size: NA
J: TRBJ1-5
D: NA
V: TRBV7-8
length: 16